This T cell receptor beta chain stems from a study of regulatory T cells in long-lasting Graves disease. Time point here: newly diagnosed GD, antithyroid drugs for less than 3 months. PBMC RNA served as the TCR library source. American Thyroid Association guidelines defined Graves' disease diagnosis. This clonotype was recorded at least ten times. Its matching antigen is unknown. The CDR3 loop spans 16 amino acids. With 3 bases clipped from V and 1 base from J, the junction kept 4 bases outside the gene matches. Points from the study as a whole: Those with persistent disease had in common more public clonotypes (2,741) than new patients (about 970).

The TCR beta library used iRepertoire HTBI primers with Arm-PCR amplification of CDR3. MiXCR was run by TCRdb on the multiplex PCR reads, yielding one entry per CDR3 protein. Of some 330,000 distinct CDR3 sequences listed, 12% are singletons. Separately, the same data were catalogued under a study of T cells in Graves' hyperthyroidism and ophthalmopathy. According to that study: Absence of ophthalmopathy progression within 18 months defined stable Graves' hyperthyroidism. The HTBI primer set was used in a first-round RT-PCR of the TCR CDR3.

The sample was peripheral blood mononuclear cells (PBMCs), taken at new diagnosis, from a patient treated with antithyroid drugs. The clonotype originates from a woman aged 18-29 years with Graves disease. The chain recombines TRBV12-3 or TRBV12-4 with TRBJ2-3; the match to TRBD2 covers 10 bases. The CDR3 sequence: CASSFLAGVGTDTQYF. In DNA form, the CDR3 reads TGTGCCAGCAGTTTCCTAGCGGGAGTGGGCACAGATACGCAGTATTTT.